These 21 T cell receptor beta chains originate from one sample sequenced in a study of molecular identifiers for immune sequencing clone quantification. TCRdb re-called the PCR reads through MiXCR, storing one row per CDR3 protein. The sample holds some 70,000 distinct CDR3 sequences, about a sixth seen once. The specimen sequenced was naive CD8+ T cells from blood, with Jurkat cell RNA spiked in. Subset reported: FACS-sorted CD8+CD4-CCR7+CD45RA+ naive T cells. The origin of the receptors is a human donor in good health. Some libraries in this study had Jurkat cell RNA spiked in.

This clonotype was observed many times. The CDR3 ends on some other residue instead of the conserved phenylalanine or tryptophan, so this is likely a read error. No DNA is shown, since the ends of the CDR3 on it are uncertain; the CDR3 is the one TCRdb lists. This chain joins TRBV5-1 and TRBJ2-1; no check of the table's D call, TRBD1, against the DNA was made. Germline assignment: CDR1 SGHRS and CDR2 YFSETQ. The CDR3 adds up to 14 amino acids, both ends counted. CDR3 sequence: CASSALKGQGAQGA.

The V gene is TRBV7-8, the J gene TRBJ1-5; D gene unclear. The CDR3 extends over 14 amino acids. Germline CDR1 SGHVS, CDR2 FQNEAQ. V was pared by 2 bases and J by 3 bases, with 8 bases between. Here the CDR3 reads CASSLSGFNQPQHF. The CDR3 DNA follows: TGTGCCAGCAGCTTAAGCGGGTTCAATCAGCCCCAGCATTTT.

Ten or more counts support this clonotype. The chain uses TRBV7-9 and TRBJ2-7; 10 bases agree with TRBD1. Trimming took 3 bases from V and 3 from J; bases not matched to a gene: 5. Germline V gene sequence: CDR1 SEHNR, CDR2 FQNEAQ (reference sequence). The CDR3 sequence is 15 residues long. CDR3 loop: CASSFRGTGVYEQYF. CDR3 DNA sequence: TGTGCCAGCAGCTTCCGCGGGACAGGGGTCTACGAGCAGTACTTC.

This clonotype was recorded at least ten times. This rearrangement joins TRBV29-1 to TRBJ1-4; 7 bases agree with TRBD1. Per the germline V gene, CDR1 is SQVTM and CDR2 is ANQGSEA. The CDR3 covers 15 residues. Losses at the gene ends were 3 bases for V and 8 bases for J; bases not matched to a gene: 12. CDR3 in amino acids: CSVEARGDSSEKLFF. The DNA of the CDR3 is TGCAGCGTTGAGGCGCGTGGGGACAGTTCGGAAAAACTGTTTTTT. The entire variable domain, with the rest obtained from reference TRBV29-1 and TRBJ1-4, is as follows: SAVISQKPSRDICQRGTSLTIQCQVDSQVTMMFWYRQQPGQSLTLIATANQGSEATYESGFVIDKFPISRPNLTFSTLTVSNMSPEDSSIYLCSVEARGDSSEKLFFGSGTQLSVL.

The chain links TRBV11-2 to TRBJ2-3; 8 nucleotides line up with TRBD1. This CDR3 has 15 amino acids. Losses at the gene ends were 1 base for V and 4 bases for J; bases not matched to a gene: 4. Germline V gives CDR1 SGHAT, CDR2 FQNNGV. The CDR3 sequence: CASSLADRVADTQYF. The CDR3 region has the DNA TGTGCCAGCAGCTTAGCGGACAGGGTGGCAGATACGCAGTATTTT.

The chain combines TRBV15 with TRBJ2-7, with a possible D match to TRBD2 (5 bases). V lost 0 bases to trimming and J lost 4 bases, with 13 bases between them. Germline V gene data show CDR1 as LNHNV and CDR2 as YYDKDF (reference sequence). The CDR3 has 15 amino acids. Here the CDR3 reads CATSRDPGSGYEQYF. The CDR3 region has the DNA TGTGCCACCAGCAGAGATCCGGGGAGCGGTTACGAGCAGTACTTC.

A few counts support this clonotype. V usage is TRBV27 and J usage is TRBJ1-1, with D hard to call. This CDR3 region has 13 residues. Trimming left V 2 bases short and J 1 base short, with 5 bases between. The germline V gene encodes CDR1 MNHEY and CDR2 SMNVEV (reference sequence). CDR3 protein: CASSLSPNTEAFF. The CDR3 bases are TGTGCCAGCAGTTTAAGCCCGAACACTGAAGCTTTCTTT.

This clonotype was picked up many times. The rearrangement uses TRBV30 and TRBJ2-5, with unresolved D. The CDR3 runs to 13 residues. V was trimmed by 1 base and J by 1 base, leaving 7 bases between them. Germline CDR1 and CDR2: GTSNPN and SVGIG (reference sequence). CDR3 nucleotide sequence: TGTGCCTGGAGTGGGAGTGGCCAAGAGACCCAGTACTTC. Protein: CAWSGSGQETQYF.

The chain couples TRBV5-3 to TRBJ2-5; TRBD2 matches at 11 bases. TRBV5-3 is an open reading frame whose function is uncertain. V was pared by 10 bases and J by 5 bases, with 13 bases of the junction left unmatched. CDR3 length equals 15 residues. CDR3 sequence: CAGRLAGGRRETQYF. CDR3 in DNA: TGTGCCGGCAGGTTAGCGGGAGGGCGTCGGGAGACCCAGTACTTC.

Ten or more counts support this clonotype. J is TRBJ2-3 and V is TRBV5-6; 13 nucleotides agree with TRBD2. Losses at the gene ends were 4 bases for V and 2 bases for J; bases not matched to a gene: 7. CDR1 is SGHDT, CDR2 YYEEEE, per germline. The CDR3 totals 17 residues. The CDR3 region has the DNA TGTGCCAGCAGCCCCCCGGGACTAGCGGGATTCACAGATACGCAGTATTTT. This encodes CASSPPGLAGFTDTQYF.

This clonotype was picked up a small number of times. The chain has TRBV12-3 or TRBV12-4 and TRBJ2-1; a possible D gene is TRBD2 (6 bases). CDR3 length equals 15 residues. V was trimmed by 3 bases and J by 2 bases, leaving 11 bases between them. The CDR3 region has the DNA TGTGCCAGCAGTTTGTGGGGACTTACCTACAATGAGCAGTTCTTC. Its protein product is CASSLWGLTYNEQFF.

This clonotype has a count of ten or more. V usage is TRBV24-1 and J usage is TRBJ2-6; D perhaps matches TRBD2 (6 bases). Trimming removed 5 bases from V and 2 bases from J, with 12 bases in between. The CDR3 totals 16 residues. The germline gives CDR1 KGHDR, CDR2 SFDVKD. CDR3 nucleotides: TGTGCCACCAGTGGTGCGGGGCGAACTGGGGCCAACGTCCTGACTTTC. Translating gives CATSGAGRTGANVLTF.

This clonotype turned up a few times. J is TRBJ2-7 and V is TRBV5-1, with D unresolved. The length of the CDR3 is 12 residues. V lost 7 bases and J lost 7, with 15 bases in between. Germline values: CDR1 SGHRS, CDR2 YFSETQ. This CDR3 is CASGYSTWEQYF. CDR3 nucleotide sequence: TGCGCCAGCGGGTATTCGACTTGGGAGCAGTACTTC.

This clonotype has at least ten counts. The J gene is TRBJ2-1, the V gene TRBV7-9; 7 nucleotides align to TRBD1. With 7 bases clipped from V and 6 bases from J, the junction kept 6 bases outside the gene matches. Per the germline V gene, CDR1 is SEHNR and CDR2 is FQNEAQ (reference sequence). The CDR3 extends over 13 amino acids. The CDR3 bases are TGTGCCAGCACCGAGACAGGGTCCAATGAGCAGTTCTTC. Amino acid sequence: CASTETGSNEQFF. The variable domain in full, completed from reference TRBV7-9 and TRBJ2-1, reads DTGVSQNPRHKITKRGQNVTFRCDPISEHNRLYWYRQTLGQGPEFLTYFQNEAQLEKSRLLSDRFSAERPKGSFSTLEIQRTEQGDSAMYLCASTETGSNEQFFGPGTRLTVL.

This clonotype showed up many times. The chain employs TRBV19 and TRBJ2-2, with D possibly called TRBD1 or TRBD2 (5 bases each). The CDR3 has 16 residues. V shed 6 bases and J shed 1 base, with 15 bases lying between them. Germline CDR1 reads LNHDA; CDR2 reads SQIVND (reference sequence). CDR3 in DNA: TGTGCCAGTAGATTGAGGGGCTACCTGAACACCGGGGAGCTGTTTTTT. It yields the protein CASRLRGYLNTGELFF.

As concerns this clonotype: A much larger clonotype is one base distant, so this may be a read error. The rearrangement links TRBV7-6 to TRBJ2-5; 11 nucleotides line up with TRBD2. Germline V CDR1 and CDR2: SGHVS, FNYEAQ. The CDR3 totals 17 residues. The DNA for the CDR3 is TGTGCCGGCAGATCAGACCCCGGGACTAGCGGTGGAGAGACCCAGTACTTC. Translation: CAGRSDPGTSGGETQYF.

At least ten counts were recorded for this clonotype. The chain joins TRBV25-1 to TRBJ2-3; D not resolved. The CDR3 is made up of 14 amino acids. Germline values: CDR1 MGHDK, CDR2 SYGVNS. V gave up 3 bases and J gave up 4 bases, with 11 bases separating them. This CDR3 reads CASSEASFADTQYF. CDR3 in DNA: TGTGCCAGCAGTGAGGCAAGTTTTGCAGATACGCAGTATTTT. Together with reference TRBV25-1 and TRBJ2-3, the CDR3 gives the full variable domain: EADIYQTPRYLVIGTGKKITLECSQTMGHDKMYWYQQDPGMELHLIHYSYGVNSTEKGDLSSESTVSRIRTEHFPLTLESARPSHTSQYLCASSEASFADTQYFGPGTRLTVL.

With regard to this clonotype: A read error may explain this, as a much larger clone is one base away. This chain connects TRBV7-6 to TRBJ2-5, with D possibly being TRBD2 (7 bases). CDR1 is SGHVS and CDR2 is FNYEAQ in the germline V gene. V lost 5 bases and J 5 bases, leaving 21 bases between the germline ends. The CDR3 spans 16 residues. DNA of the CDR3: TGTGCCAGCAGCCGTCTTTCGGGGGGCCGAGGGGAGACCCAGTACTTC. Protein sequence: CASSRLSGGRGETQYF.

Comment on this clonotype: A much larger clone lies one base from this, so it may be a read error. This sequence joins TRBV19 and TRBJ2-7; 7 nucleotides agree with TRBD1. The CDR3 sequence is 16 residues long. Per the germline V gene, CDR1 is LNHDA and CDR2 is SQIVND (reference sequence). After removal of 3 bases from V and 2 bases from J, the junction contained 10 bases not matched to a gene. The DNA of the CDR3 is TGTGCCAGTAGTATCCCTCAAACAGGGGACCCCTACGAGCAGTACTTC. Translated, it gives CASSIPQTGDPYEQYF.

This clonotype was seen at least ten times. In DNA form, the CDR3 reads TGTGCCAGCAGCCAATGGGCAGACTACAATGAGCAGTTCTTC. Translated: CASSQWADYNEQFF. The chain links TRBV7-2 to TRBJ2-1; D ambiguous. V lost 5 bases to trimming and J lost 3 bases, with 11 bases between them. Germline values: CDR1 SGHTA, CDR2 FQGNSA. The CDR3 has 14 amino acids.

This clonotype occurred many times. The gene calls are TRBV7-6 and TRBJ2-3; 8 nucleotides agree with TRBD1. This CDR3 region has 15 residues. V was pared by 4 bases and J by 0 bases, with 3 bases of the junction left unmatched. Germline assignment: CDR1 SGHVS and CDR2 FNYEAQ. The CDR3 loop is CASSSDRESTDTQYF. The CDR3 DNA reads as TGTGCCAGCAGCTCGGACAGGGAAAGCACAGATACGCAGTATTTT.